Below are 25 T cell receptor beta chains sequenced from a single sample in a study of low-dose radiotherapy and immunotherapy resistance in tumors. Time point reported: after trial treatment. Indicated treatment: LDRT plus nivolumab, ipilimumab, low-dose cyclophosphamide and aspirin (RACIN trial). With TRAV- and TRBV-specific primers, first-strand cDNA was made, covering the alpha and beta chains. TCRs were put through 20 to 25 PCR cycles of amplification with Phusion. A constant-region primer and the V-primer adapter served as the primer pair. TCRdb reanalysed the reads using MiXCR and keeps one entry per CDR3 protein. The sample lists some 46,000 distinct CDR3 sequences, 25% to 30% seen once, with about a tenth in the top ten. Source: PBMCs, taken after low-dose radiotherapy plus immunotherapy. These receptor sequences come from a male donor with prostate cancer.

This clonotype has at least ten counts. The V call is TRBV30, the J call TRBJ2-7; D gene uncertain. Trimming removed 5 bases from V and 6 bases from J, with 20 bases in between. Looked up from germline, CDR1 is GTSNPN and CDR2 is SVGIG (reference sequence). This CDR3 contains 14 residues. CDR3 protein: CAWCRRDPRREQYF. The CDR3 nucleotides are TGTGCCTGGTGTAGGAGAGACCCAAGACGCGAGCAGTACTTC.

This clonotype has at least ten counts. The chain couples TRBV20-1 to TRBJ2-1, with TRBD2 matching 8 bases. Losses at the gene ends were 7 bases for V and 9 bases for J; bases not matched to a gene: 11. The CDR3 length is 13 residues. Germline loops: CDR1 DFQATT, CDR2 SNEGSKA (reference sequence). The CDR3 loop reads CSGQLAAPVEQFF. DNA for the CDR3: TGCAGTGGCCAACTAGCGGCCCCAGTTGAGCAGTTCTTC.

This clonotype occurred a few times. A far more abundant clone sits one base away, making this likely a read error. This chain connects TRBV6-2 or TRBV6-3 to TRBJ2-5; D may be TRBD2 (5 bases). The CDR3 covers 14 residues. Germline V CDR1 and CDR2: MNHEY, SVGEGT. Trimming took off 2 bases at V and 11 bases at J, with 18 bases between the two ends. CDR3 protein: CASSYGTDSGEQYF. The CDR3 nucleotides read TGTGCCAGCAGTTACGGTACAGATTCCGGGGAGCAGTACTTC.

The sample holds many counts of this clonotype. The chain recombines TRBV13 with TRBJ2-2; 15 bases fit TRBD2. Looked up from germline, CDR1 is PRHDT and CDR2 is FYEKMQ (reference sequence). J gave up 2 bases and V 4 bases, and 5 bases lay outside the gene matches. This CDR3 has 18 residues. CDR3 loop: CASSSWTSGGANTGELFF. CDR3 DNA sequence: TGTGCCAGCAGCTCCTGGACTAGCGGGGGGGCCAACACCGGGGAGCTGTTTTTT.

About this clonotype itself: A far bigger clonotype differs at one base, so this is likely a read error. V usage is TRBV27 and J usage is TRBJ2-1; D is tentatively TRBD1 or TRBD2 (6 bases each). This CDR3 is built from 12 residues. Germline V gene data show CDR1 as MNHEY and CDR2 as SMNVEV (reference sequence). The V gene lost 10 bases and the J gene lost 13 bases, with 20 bases spanning the gap. Here the CDR3 DNA reads TGTGCCACCAGCCGGAGGGGGGAGACCCAGTTCTTC. Encoded protein: CATSRRGETQFF.

This clonotype was counted at least ten times. The V call is TRBV28, the J call TRBJ2-7; D gene unclear. This CDR3 comprises 13 residues. The germline gives CDR1 MDHEN, CDR2 SYDVKM. CDR3 in amino acids: CGSWGHSRNEQYF. In nucleotides, the CDR3 is TGTGGTTCGTGGGGTCACTCTCGGAACGAGCAGTACTTC.

This clonotype was recorded many times. The genes are TRBV27 and TRBJ2-1; TRBD2 aligns across 9 bases. Trimming took 6 bases from V and 4 from J; bases not matched to a gene: 4. The CDR3 is made up of 14 amino acids. CDR1 and CDR2 (germline): MNHEY, SMNVEV (reference sequence). CDR3 amino acids: CASRPSGTYNEQFF. CDR3 nucleotide sequence: TGTGCCAGCAGGCCTAGCGGGACATACAATGAGCAGTTCTTC.

The chain has TRBV28 and TRBJ2-1; 15 bases fit TRBD2. V shed 5 bases, J shed 9 bases, and the junction held 20 bases outside the gene matches. CDR3 length: 20 residues. Germline CDR1 reads MDHEN; CDR2 reads SYDVKM. The CDR3 region has the DNA TGTGCCAGCAGTCCTACCGGGACTAGCGGGAGGATTGTCGGGTTCGGTGAGCAGTTCTTC. Its translation is CASSPTGTSGRIVGFGEQFF. The whole variable domain, filled in from reference TRBV28 and TRBJ2-1, reads DVKVTQSSRYLVKRTGEKVFLECVQDMDHENMFWYRQDPGLGLRLIYFSYDVKMKEKGDIPEGYSVSREKKERFSLILESASTNQTSMYLCASSPTGTSGRIVGFGEQFFGPGTRLTVL.

The chain carries TRBV6-2 or TRBV6-3 and TRBJ2-1; TRBD2 matches 11 bases. The junction had 21 bases not matched to a gene; V was cut back by 7 bases and J by 4 bases. The V gene's germline CDR1 is MNHEY and CDR2 SVGEGT. The CDR3 totals 20 residues. The DNA for the CDR3 is TGTGCCAGCACCGGATGGAGGGGTAGCGGGAGGGCCGGCCTATACAATGAGCAGTTCTTC. Encoded protein: CASTGWRGSGRAGLYNEQFF.

This clonotype was recorded many times. This sequence joins TRBV7-2 and TRBJ2-6; 11 nucleotides agree with TRBD1. J gave up 0 bases and V 2 bases, and 12 bases lay outside the gene matches. CDR3 length: 21 amino acids. CDR1 and CDR2 from the germline V gene are SGHTA and FQGNSA. The CDR3 here is CASSLRGYRGQGGSGANVLTF. CDR3 sequence (DNA): TGTGCCAGCAGCTTAAGGGGTTACCGGGGACAGGGGGGCTCTGGGGCCAACGTCCTGACTTTC.

This clonotype was detected many times. The chain joins TRBV14 to TRBJ2-2; a possible D gene is TRBD2 (6 bases). The length of the CDR3 is 15 residues. Trimming took 1 base from V and 5 from J, leaving 11 bases between them. CDR1 is SGHDN and CDR2 is FVKESK in the germline V gene. CDR3: CASSQVGRGTGELFF. CDR3 bases: TGTGCCAGCAGCCAAGTCGGGAGAGGTACCGGGGAGCTGTTTTTT.

V usage is TRBV6-2 or TRBV6-3 and J usage is TRBJ2-1; D perhaps matches TRBD2 (6 bases). This CDR3 is 16 amino acids long. V was cut by 5 bases and J by 0 bases, with 14 bases left in between. The germline gives CDR1 MNHEY, CDR2 SVGEGT. CDR3 DNA sequence: TGTGCCAGCAGTGACTTAGGAGGGTCCTCCTACAATGAGCAGTTCTTC. It translates to CASSDLGGSSYNEQFF.

By proportion, this clonotype is medium-sized. The chain joins TRBV12-3 or TRBV12-4 to TRBJ2-3; D is undetermined. V was clipped by 0 bases and J by 1 base, with 2 bases between them. The CDR3 totals 13 residues. The chain's CDR3 is CASSLAGTDTQYF. CDR3 DNA: TGTGCCAGCAGTTTAGCGGGCACAGATACGCAGTATTTT.

This clonotype was recorded at least ten times. The chain links TRBV19 to TRBJ1-2; tentatively, D is TRBD1 (6 bases). Trimming removed 4 bases from V and 4 bases from J, with 7 bases in between. Germline CDR1 is LNHDA and CDR2 is SQIVND (reference sequence). The CDR3 runs to 12 residues. In DNA form, the CDR3 reads TGTGCCAGTAGTAGACAGGCCTATGGCTACACCTTC. This gives the protein CASSRQAYGYTF.

The sample holds many counts of this clonotype. This chain links TRBV3-1 with TRBJ2-5; D gene uncertain. Germline V gives CDR1 LGHDT, CDR2 YNNKEL (reference sequence). V dropped 2 bases and J dropped 7 bases, with 14 bases sitting between them. The CDR3 is 14 amino acids. CDR3 region: CASSQRVGPGTQYF. The CDR3 coding sequence is TGTGCCAGCAGCCAACGTGTAGGGCCTGGGACCCAGTACTTC.

V is TRBV6-2 or TRBV6-3 and J is TRBJ2-2; 8 bases are shared with TRBD2. J lost 4 bases, V lost 2 bases, and 15 bases had no gene match. The CDR3 has 19 residues. Germline CDR1 is MNHEY and CDR2 is SVGEGT. CDR3 in amino acids: CASSYTSGAGAQGTGELFF. The CDR3 DNA follows: TGTGCCAGCAGTTACACCTCAGGAGCGGGGGCCCAGGGCACCGGGGAGCTGTTTTTT.

This clonotype occurred many times. V and J are TRBV9 and TRBJ2-3; TRBD2 might be the D (6 bases). The length of the CDR3 is 15 residues. Trimming took 0 bases from V and 3 from J, leaving 11 bases between them. Germline CDR1 reads SGDLS; CDR2 reads YYNGEE. The chain's CDR3 is CASSVGLELTDTQYF. The DNA of the CDR3 is TGTGCCAGCAGCGTAGGACTAGAACTAACAGATACGCAGTATTTT.

As to this clonotype: A far larger clone is just one base off, so this is likely a read error. The genes are TRBV13 and TRBJ2-1; no clear D. This CDR3 is 13 amino acids long. Germline V gene sequence: CDR1 PRHDT, CDR2 FYEKMQ (reference sequence). CDR3 DNA sequence: TGTGCCAGCAGCTACTCCGAGAACAAAGAGCAGTTCTTC. It encodes CASSYSENKEQFF.

Many counts were recorded for this clonotype. J is TRBJ1-1 and V is TRBV18; 10 bases match TRBD1. This CDR3 spans 16 amino acids. Germline-derived CDR1 and CDR2 are KGHSH and LQKENI. The V gene end was trimmed by 2 bases and the J gene end by 2 bases; junction bases not matched to a gene: 5. This CDR3 reads CASSPDRGRGNTEAFF. The CDR3 bases are TGTGCCAGCTCACCAGACAGGGGGCGCGGAAACACTGAAGCTTTCTTT.

Many counts were recorded for this clonotype. V is TRBV9 and J is TRBJ2-7, with D perhaps matching TRBD2 (5 bases). CDR1 is SGDLS, CDR2 YYNGEE, per germline. Trimming pared 3 bases from V and 4 bases from J, leaving 8 bases between. There are 12 residues in the CDR3. This CDR3 is CASSGTDYEQYF. The CDR3 nucleotides read TGTGCCAGCAGCGGGACTGATTACGAGCAGTACTTC. The full variable domain, with the rest looked up from reference TRBV9 and TRBJ2-7, is DSGVTQTPKHLITATGQRVTLRCSPRSGDLSVYWYQQSLDQGLQFLIQYYNGEERAKGNILERFSAQQFPDLHSELNLSSLELGDSALYFCASSGTDYEQYFGPGTRLTVT.

Regarding this clonotype: This likely traces to a read error, being one base from a far larger clone. This chain uses TRBV12-3 or TRBV12-4 with TRBJ1-5; D remains unclear. With 0 bases removed from V and 13 bases from J, the gap between germline ends came to 19 bases. The CDR3 is 15 amino acids. CDR3 amino acids: CASSLAFPSTDTQHF. The CDR3 DNA follows: TGTGCCAGCAGTTTAGCGTTTCCTAGCACAGATACGCAGCATTTT.

This clonotype was found many times. The chain couples TRBV7-8 to TRBJ2-7; 11 bases match TRBD2. The germline V gene encodes CDR1 SGHVS and CDR2 FQNEAQ. V trimming: 1 base; J trimming: 0 bases; junction bases outside the gene matches: 5. This CDR3 has 17 residues. CDR3 region: CASSLVSGGAASYEQYF. CDR3 sequence (DNA): TGTGCCAGCAGCTTAGTTAGCGGGGGGGCCGCCTCCTACGAGCAGTACTTC.

This clonotype was seen ten or more times. V is TRBV4-2 and J is TRBJ2-1; D call uncertain. V lost 1 base, J lost 2 bases, and 9 bases lay in between. Germline CDR1 is LGHNA and CDR2 is YNFKEQ. The CDR3 is 15 amino acids. This CDR3 reads CASSQADRTYNEQFF. Here the CDR3 DNA reads TGTGCCAGCAGCCAAGCCGACCGCACCTACAATGAGCAGTTCTTC.

There are many counts of this clonotype. The CDR3 bases are TGCGCCAGCAGCTTGGTTACTAGCGGGGGTATAGATACGCAGTATTTT. As protein: CASSLVTSGGIDTQYF. The J gene is TRBJ2-3, the V gene TRBV5-1, with 11 bases aligning to TRBD2. Trimming took 0 bases from V and 5 from J; bases not matched to a gene: 5. In germline, CDR1 is SGHRS, CDR2 YFSETQ. The length of the CDR3 is 16 residues.

This clonotype was detected a few times. A far more abundant clone sits one base away, making this likely a read error. This chain connects TRBV6-1 to TRBJ2-1; 8 bases fit TRBD1. The length of the CDR3 is 12 residues. The junction had 5 bases not matched to a gene; V was cut back by 6 bases and J by 10 bases. Per germline, CDR1 MNHNS and CDR2 SASEGT. The DNA for the CDR3 is TGTGCCAGCAGGACAGGGGCGGAGGAGCAGTTCTTC. It translates to CASRTGAEEQFF.